The T cell receptor (beta chain) under discussion was sequenced for a study of blood T cell repertoires in COVID-19. Across the whole study: Acute-phase and convalescent COVID-19 samples originated in the United States, Italy and Spain.

V was pared by 4 bases and J by 7 bases, with 11 bases of the junction left unmatched. Per germline, CDR1 SGDLS and CDR2 YYNGEE. CDR3 length: 15 amino acids. In the study's own analysis: Estimation of nucleated cell counts relied on the amplification of reference gene primers. Sequenced by immunoSEQ multiplex PCR; TCRdb stores in-frame clones only, minus some. The V and J calls and clone size come from that table; D and trimming were worked out from the DNA. Among 99,000 or so clones listed, roughly 82% were seen once. The chain combines TRBV9 with TRBJ2-1; 7 bases line up with TRBD1. Sequencing used peripheral blood. The TCR sequence derives from a man in his 60s with acute or convalescent COVID-19. The CDR3 DNA reads as TGTGCCAGCAGCAAAATACCGGGACAGCTAAATGAGCAGTTCTTC. This gives the protein CASSKIPGQLNEQFF.